Presented here are 25 T cell receptor beta chains from one specimen sequenced in a study of blood T cell repertoires in COVID-19 (dated by TCRdb to 2018 to 2020). Receptor amplification or capture employed the immunoSEQ multiplex PCR assay. TCRdb took over this immuneACCESS table, retaining in-frame rearrangements with V and J assigned. Such tables are incomplete; in checked studies, under half of the missing clones stem from an unresolved V gene, and the remainder is unexplained. This sample comprises about 240,000 clones, 80% to 90% of them detected only once. The ten top clones hold 3.5% to 4.5% of the sample. The sequenced sample consisted of PBMCs or T cells enriched from blood (not recorded which). The receptors derive from a woman between 25 and 40 years old who had recovered from COVID-19.

V is TRBV28 and J is TRBJ2-7; the D gene is possibly TRBD2 (7 bases). Germline-derived CDR1 and CDR2 are MDHEN and SYDVKM. The CDR3 runs to 10 residues. V gave up 7 bases and J gave up 11 bases, with 12 bases separating them. DNA for the CDR3: TGTGCCAGCACTCGGGGGGCTGAGTACTTC. Its protein is CASTRGAEYF. The full variable domain, its missing parts supplied by reference TRBV28 and TRBJ2-7, is DVKVTQSSRYLVKRTGEKVFLECVQDMDHENMFWYRQDPGLGLRLIYFSYDVKMKEKGDIPEGYSVSREKKERFSLILESASTNQTSMYLCASTRGAEYFGPGTRLTVT.

This clone was seen just once. The chain joins TRBV21-1 to TRBJ1-5. TRBV21-1 represents a pseudogene. The CDR3 sequence is 17 residues long. Here the CDR3 reads CAPLTDAGGTPNQPQHF. The CDR3 DNA is TGTGCCCCCTTAACAGATGCCGGGGGGACCCCCAATCAGCCCCAGCATTTT.

J is TRBJ1-2 and V is TRBV3-1 (or the pseudogene TRBV3-2), with unresolved D. Germline V lookup: CDR1 LGHDT, CDR2 YNNKEL (reference sequence). CDR3 length: 15 amino acids. The V and J ends lost 4 bases and 4 bases respectively, with 16 bases between them. CDR3 sequence: CASSPHRTAPYGYTF. CDR3 DNA sequence: TGTGCCAGCAGCCCCCACCGTACAGCCCCCTATGGCTACACCTTC.

J is TRBJ2-7 and V is TRBV13; D ambiguous. Trimming removed 2 bases at V and 0 bases at J, with 11 bases between. CDR1 and CDR2 (germline): PRHDT, FYEKMQ (reference sequence). The CDR3 extends over 15 amino acids. CDR3 in DNA: TGTGCCAGCAGCTTATCGGCAGGTAGCTCCTACGAGCAGTACTTC. Its protein product is CASSLSAGSSYEQYF.

V and J are TRBV6-5 and TRBJ2-7; possibly TRBD1 for D (6 bases). The V and J ends lost 8 bases and 4 bases respectively, with 9 bases between them. CDR3 size: 11 residues. Germline-derived CDR1 and CDR2 are MNHEY and SVGAGI. CDR3 region: CASGQTYEQYF. CDR3 sequence (DNA): TGTGCCAGCGGACAGACTTACGAGCAGTACTTC.

The CDR3 here is CASSRTGSSSVLTF. The CDR3 nucleotides are TGCGCCAGCAGCCGTACCGGGTCCTCCAGTGTCCTGACTTTC. The V gene is TRBV4-3, the J gene TRBJ2-6; no firm D call. This CDR3 is built from 14 residues. The V end lost 4 bases, the J end lost 13 bases, and 17 bases lay between the germline ends. The germline gives CDR1 LGHNA, CDR2 YSLEER.

The chain uses TRBV28 and TRBJ1-5; TRBD1 might be the D (5 bases). The germline gives CDR1 MDHEN, CDR2 SYDVKM. The V and J ends lost 2 bases and 2 bases respectively, with 10 bases between them. This CDR3 is 15 amino acids long. CDR3 nucleotide sequence: TGTGCCAGCAGTTTACTCGGGACTCGCAATCAGCCCCAGCATTTT. It encodes CASSLLGTRNQPQHF.

The rearrangement uses TRBV5-4 and TRBJ1-1; 8 nucleotides agree with TRBD1. Per germline, CDR1 SGHNT and CDR2 YYREEE (reference sequence). The CDR3 consists of 14 residues. Trimming removed 5 bases from V and 3 bases from J; junction bases left unmatched: 6. The DNA of the CDR3 is TGTGCCAGCAGTTTAAACAGGGGGGACACTGAAGCTTTCTTT. It encodes CASSLNRGDTEAFF.

The chain links TRBV7-9 to TRBJ2-1; 10 nucleotides match TRBD1. The germline V gene encodes CDR1 SEHNR and CDR2 FQNEAQ (reference sequence). The CDR3 is made up of 15 amino acids. With V trimmed by 4 bases and J by 8 bases, 8 bases remained unmatched. CDR3 loop: CASSSGQGRADEQFF. CDR3 nucleotides: TGTGCCAGCAGCTCGGGACAGGGGAGAGCGGATGAGCAGTTCTTC. Looking up the rest from reference TRBV7-9 and TRBJ2-1 gives the full variable domain: DTGVSQNPRHKITKRGQNVTFRCDPISEHNRLYWYRQTLGQGPEFLTYFQNEAQLEKSRLLSDRFSAERPKGSFSTLEIQRTEQGDSAMYLCASSSGQGRADEQFFGPGTRLTVL.

V usage is TRBV7-6 and J usage is TRBJ1-4; TRBD1 matches 10 bases. Losses at the gene ends were 1 base for V and 6 bases for J; bases not matched to a gene: 8. The CDR3 spans 17 residues. Germline lookup yields CDR1 SGHVS and CDR2 FNYEAQ. Here the CDR3 reads CASSLVSAGTGDEKLFF. CDR3 in DNA: TGTGCCAGCAGCTTAGTATCAGCGGGGACAGGGGATGAAAAACTGTTTTTT.

The rearrangement uses TRBV19 and TRBJ1-3, with D possibly being TRBD1 (5 bases). Germline V CDR1 and CDR2: LNHDA, SQIVND (reference sequence). CDR3 size: 15 residues. V was trimmed by 6 bases and J by 0 bases, leaving 12 bases between them. CDR3 region: CASSRQYYSGNTIYF. In nucleotides, the CDR3 is TGTGCCAGTAGCAGACAGTACTACTCTGGAAACACCATATATTTT.

V is TRBV11-1 and J is TRBJ1-1; D may be TRBD1 (6 bases). V lost 5 bases and J lost 0, with 16 bases in between. Germline CDR1 SGHAT, CDR2 FQDESV (reference sequence). CDR3 size: 16 residues. CDR3 nucleotides: TGTGCCAGCAGCCTAGGACAGCCAAGTATGAACACTGAAGCTTTCTTT. Residues: CASSLGQPSMNTEAFF.

The chain joins TRBV25-1 to TRBJ2-1, with 7 nucleotides matching TRBD2. The CDR3 extends over 15 amino acids. The V gene end was trimmed by 5 bases and the J gene end by 9 bases; junction bases not matched to a gene: 13. CDR1 MGHDK and CDR2 SYGVNS come from the germline V gene. This CDR3 is CASSPSRGGVSEQFF. CDR3 sequence (DNA): TGTGCCAGCAGTCCGAGTCGTGGGGGGGTGAGTGAGCAGTTCTTC. Variable domain in full (rest from reference TRBV25-1 and TRBJ2-1): EADIYQTPRYLVIGTGKKITLECSQTMGHDKMYWYQQDPGMELHLIHYSYGVNSTEKGDLSSESTVSRIRTEHFPLTLESARPSHTSQYLCASSPSRGGVSEQFFGPGTRLTVL.

The rearrangement joins TRBV23-1 to TRBJ2-5, with TRBD1 matching over 7 bases. Being an ORF, TRBV23-1 has a function that is uncertain. The junction had 12 bases not matched to a gene; V was cut back by 8 bases and J by 0 bases. The CDR3 is 16 residues long. CDR3 coding DNA: TGCGCCAGCGCTGCCCGACAGGGCTCGTACCAAGAGACCCAGTACTTC. Translation: CASAARQGSYQETQYF.

This clone was seen a single time. The CDR3 DNA is TGCGCCAGCAGCCAAGATCGGGGGTTCGGATGGGGTGGCTACACCTTC. It encodes CASSQDRGFGWGGYTF. The V call is TRBV4-1, the J call TRBJ1-2; maybe TRBD1 (5 bases). Germline CDR1 reads MGHRA; CDR2 reads YSYEKL. The CDR3 extends over 16 amino acids. Trimming cost V 0 bases and J 7 bases, with 18 bases left between them.

The rearrangement links TRBV19 to TRBJ2-1, with D possibly being TRBD2 (6 bases). The germline V gene has CDR1 LNHDA and CDR2 SQIVND (reference sequence). V lost 8 bases, J lost 0 bases, and 11 bases lay in between. The CDR3 contains 14 residues. This CDR3 is CASRGGTSYNEQFF. For the CDR3, the DNA is TGTGCCAGTCGTGGCGGGACCTCCTACAATGAGCAGTTCTTC. Using reference TRBV19 and TRBJ2-1 for the parts outside the CDR3, the full variable domain is DGGITQSPKYLFRKEGQNVTLSCEQNLNHDAMYWYRQDPGQGLRLIYYSQIVNDFQKGDIAEGYSVSREKKESFPLTVTSAQKNPTAFYLCASRGGTSYNEQFFGPGTRLTVL.

The J gene is TRBJ2-7, the V gene TRBV28; D not resolved. Germline loops: CDR1 MDHEN, CDR2 SYDVKM. CDR3 size: 12 residues. Deletions cut 6 bases from V and 3 bases from J, with 9 bases between. The CDR3 is CASRDPGYEQYF. The CDR3 nucleotides are TGTGCCAGCAGAGACCCAGGCTACGAGCAGTACTTC.

This clone showed up just a few times. The chain carries TRBV6-2 or TRBV6-3 and TRBJ2-7; D remains ambiguous. Germline CDR1 reads MNHEY; CDR2 reads SVGEGT. The CDR3 consists of 13 residues. The germline V and J ends were trimmed by 0 bases and 7 bases, with 10 bases remaining between them. The CDR3 sequence: CASSYSTPEEQYF. CDR3 nucleotide sequence: TGTGCCAGCAGTTACTCGACTCCGGAGGAGCAGTACTTC.

A word on this clone: The same CDR3 is also encoded by other DNA sequences in this sample. The J gene is TRBJ2-3, the V gene TRBV7-3, with TRBD1 matching over 9 bases. The V and J ends lost 0 bases and 4 bases, in that order; junction bases with no gene match: 2. CDR3 length equals 15 residues. From germline, CDR1 is SGHTA and CDR2 FQGTGA. Here the CDR3 reads CASSLTRDRADTQYF. CDR3 coding DNA: TGTGCCAGCAGCTTAACCAGGGACAGGGCAGATACGCAGTATTTT.

This rearrangement joins TRBV15 to TRBJ1-3; possibly TRBD1 for D (5 bases). CDR1 LNHNV and CDR2 YYDKDF come from the germline V gene (reference sequence). This CDR3 is 15 amino acids long. V was pared by 0 bases and J by 1 base, with 7 bases between. CDR3 loop: CATSRDSGSGNTIYF. The CDR3 DNA reads as TGTGCCACCAGCAGAGACTCAGGGTCTGGAAACACCATATATTTT.

This clone was found a few times. The chain uses TRBV5-1 and TRBJ1-2; 9 bases align to TRBD1. This CDR3 comprises 12 residues. J was trimmed by 5 bases and V by 5 bases; bases with no gene match: 1. Germline loops: CDR1 SGHRS, CDR2 YFSETQ. Here the CDR3 reads CASRTGGYGYTF. DNA of the CDR3: TGCGCCAGCAGGACAGGGGGTTATGGCTACACCTTC.

The chain joins TRBV12-3 or TRBV12-4 to TRBJ2-7; D not resolved. Trimming removed 5 bases at V and 4 bases at J, with 9 bases between. The CDR3 covers 12 residues. This CDR3 reads CASSLTRYEQYF. CDR3 DNA sequence: TGTGCCAGCAGTCTCACTCGGTACGAGCAGTACTTC.

This clone was recorded only once. The chain employs TRBV4-2 and TRBJ1-1, with D unresolved. Trimming pared 0 bases from V and 5 bases from J, leaving 7 bases between. The CDR3 runs to 13 residues. Per germline, CDR1 LGHNA and CDR2 YNFKEQ. CDR3 in amino acids: CASSQESVTEAFF. DNA of the CDR3: TGTGCCAGCAGCCAAGAATCGGTGACTGAAGCTTTCTTT.

The chain joins TRBV7-6 to TRBJ1-2, with no clear D. CDR3 length: 15 amino acids. With 5 bases removed from V and 7 bases from J, the gap between germline ends came to 20 bases. Germline-derived CDR1 and CDR2 are SGHVS and FNYEAQ. The CDR3 nucleotides are TGTGCCAGCAGCCCCGCCCCGGGAGGTTCCTCTGGCTACACCTTC. Translating it yields CASSPAPGGSSGYTF.

This clone is a singleton in its sample. V usage is TRBV9 and J usage is TRBJ1-1; no definite D call. Trimming removed 0 bases at V and 1 base at J, with 4 bases between. The CDR3 totals 13 residues. CDR1 is SGDLS and CDR2 is YYNGEE in the germline V gene. CDR3 in amino acids: CASSVAKNTEAFF. The CDR3 bases are TGTGCCAGCAGCGTAGCCAAGAACACTGAAGCTTTCTTT.